Each of the 15 T cell receptor beta chains below was sequenced from the same sample in a study of early T cells in non-severe SARS-CoV-2 infection. MiXCR was run by TCRdb on the 5' RACE reads, yielding one entry per CDR3 protein. The table lists about 58,000 distinct CDR3 sequences, under 10% of them singletons. The sample consisted of whole blood. The receptors here all came from an adult who was a healthcare worker with PCR-confirmed SARS-CoV-2 infection or an uninfected control (not recorded which).

Many counts were recorded for this clonotype. The V and J genes are TRBV11-2 and TRBJ2-2, with TRBD2 identical over 8 bases. V was clipped by 3 bases and J by 4 bases; unmatched bases: 7. This CDR3 has 16 amino acids. Germline V gives CDR1 SGHAT, CDR2 FQNNGV. The CDR3 DNA follows: TGTGCCAGCAGCTTCGGACTAGCTCGGGGCACCGGGGAGCTGTTTTTT. This codes for CASSFGLARGTGELFF.

This rearrangement joins TRBV6-5 to TRBJ2-7; 7 nucleotides line up with TRBD2. The V gene's germline CDR1 is MNHEY and CDR2 SVGAGI. There are 14 residues in the CDR3. V lost 11 bases and J lost 7; bases outside the gene matches: 17. The CDR3 DNA reads as TGTGCCTGTGGAATGGAGCGGGATCCTACGGAGCAGTACTTC. This encodes CACGMERDPTEQYF.

This clonotype was counted ten times or more. V gene TRBV7-7 combines with J gene TRBJ2-1, with D possibly being TRBD1 (6 bases). Germline V gives CDR1 SSHAT, CDR2 FNYEAQ (reference sequence). The V end was cut by 4 bases, the J end by 5 bases, with 9 bases between. The CDR3 contains 13 residues. The CDR3 region has the DNA TGTGCCAGCAGCTCGGACAGCCACAATGAGCAGTTCTTC. Translated: CASSSDSHNEQFF.

This clonotype was observed many times. The genes are TRBV20-1 and TRBJ1-2; tentative D call: TRBD1 (5 bases). The CDR3 extends over 18 amino acids. Trimming took off 6 bases at V and 0 bases at J, with 26 bases between the two ends. Per the germline V gene, CDR1 is DFQATT and CDR2 is SNEGSKA (reference sequence). The CDR3 DNA reads TGCAGTGCCAATCCGAGGGGCTCAGTGGGTGATGCTAACTATGGCTACACCTTC. Its protein product is CSANPRGSVGDANYGYTF.

This clonotype occurred many times. This chain links TRBV29-1 with TRBJ2-3, with D possibly being TRBD1 (6 bases). V was trimmed by 3 bases and J by 1 base, leaving 8 bases between them. Germline CDR1 is SQVTM and CDR2 is ANQGSEA. CDR3 length equals 13 residues. CDR3 nucleotide sequence: TGCAGCGTTGACAGGGGAGGCACAGATACGCAGTATTTT. Amino acid sequence: CSVDRGGTDTQYF.

This clonotype has at least ten counts. The CDR3 reads CASSPQPRDVFYGYTF. The CDR3, as DNA: TGTGCCAGCAGTCCCCAGCCTAGGGACGTCTTCTATGGCTACACCTTC. V and J are TRBV27 and TRBJ1-2; D may be TRBD1 (5 bases). V lost 5 bases and J 4 bases, leaving 20 bases between the germline ends. The CDR3 contains 16 residues. Germline CDR1 is MNHEY and CDR2 is SMNVEV (reference sequence).

The rearrangement uses TRBV3-1 and TRBJ1-2; D is ambiguous. Germline assignment: CDR1 LGHDT and CDR2 YNNKEL (reference sequence). V lost 3 bases, J lost 2 bases, and 10 bases lay in between. The CDR3 length is 14 residues. CDR3 sequence reads: CASSQRVLNYGYTF. For the CDR3, the DNA is TGTGCCAGCAGCCAGAGAGTCCTGAACTATGGCTACACCTTC.

Ten or more counts support this clonotype. This chain joins TRBV7-8 and TRBJ2-5, with D tentatively TRBD1 or TRBD2 (5 bases each). The CDR3 spans 12 residues. Germline V gene data show CDR1 as SGHVS and CDR2 as FQNEAQ. V lost 5 bases and J 5 bases, leaving 9 bases between the germline ends. In nucleotides, the CDR3 is TGTGCCAGCAGCCCCCGGGGCGAGACCCAGTACTTC. It encodes CASSPRGETQYF.

This clonotype was seen at least ten times. V usage is TRBV5-4 and J usage is TRBJ2-7; 7 bases match TRBD2. The V gene's germline CDR1 is SGHNT and CDR2 YYREEE (reference sequence). With V trimmed by 9 bases and J by 6 bases, 9 bases remained unmatched. The CDR3 runs 12 residues. The CDR3 nucleotides read TGTGCCACCAAAGGCGGGAGACCCGAGCAGTACTTC. Its translation is CATKGGRPEQYF.

CDR3 DNA: TGCGCCAGCAGCTTGCCCCGGGACAGTCACTACGAGCAGTACTTC. Its protein is CASSLPRDSHYEQYF. The chain recombines TRBV5-1 with TRBJ2-7; 7 nucleotides align to TRBD1. V trimming: 1 base; J trimming: 3 bases; junction bases outside the gene matches: 7. CDR1 is SGHRS, CDR2 YFSETQ, per germline. The CDR3 sequence is 15 residues long.

This clonotype was seen ten or more times. The chain uses TRBV5-1 and TRBJ2-3; D possibly corresponds to TRBD2 (6 bases). V was clipped by 2 bases and J by 5 bases, with 9 bases between them. From germline, CDR1 is SGHRS and CDR2 YFSETQ. The CDR3 length is 13 residues. CDR3 amino acids: CASSLAGRDTQYF. CDR3 bases: TGCGCCAGCAGCTTAGCGGGCCGAGATACGCAGTATTTT.

V is TRBV2 and J is TRBJ1-2; D is unresolved. CDR3 length: 13 residues. Germline V gene data show CDR1 as SNHLY and CDR2 as FYNNEI. Trimming shortened V by 8 bases and J by 7 bases, and 17 bases separated the two germline ends. In DNA form, the CDR3 reads TGTGCCAGCGGAACAGTGAGCAGACTTGGCTACACCTTC. Amino acid sequence: CASGTVSRLGYTF.

This clonotype turned up a few times. The chain couples TRBV7-3 to TRBJ2-2, with a tentative D call TRBD2 (5 bases). The CDR3 runs 16 residues. Germline CDR1 SGHTA, CDR2 FQGTGA. V lost 1 base to trimming and J lost 2 bases, with 11 bases between them. The CDR3 here is CASSLNPGSNTGELFF. CDR3 nucleotides: TGTGCCAGCAGCTTAAATCCGGGGAGCAACACCGGGGAGCTGTTTTTT.

This clonotype has more than one count but fewer than ten. The V call is TRBV6-1, the J call TRBJ1-4, with no clear D. Germline V lookup: CDR1 MNHNS, CDR2 SASEGT. There are 16 residues in the CDR3. V dropped 7 bases and J dropped 7 bases, with 22 bases sitting between them. The CDR3 spells CASTRMTSSVPEKLFF. The CDR3 region has the DNA TGTGCCAGCACCAGAATGACTTCATCGGTTCCTGAAAAACTGTTTTTT.

This clonotype came up a few times. V usage is TRBV11-2 and J usage is TRBJ2-1, with D perhaps TRBD1 or TRBD2 (5 bases each). Germline-derived CDR1 and CDR2 are SGHAT and FQNNGV. The CDR3 runs to 15 residues. Trimming left V 3 bases short and J 15 bases short, with 24 bases between. The chain's CDR3 is CASSFTGKDGALGFF. The CDR3 nucleotides read TGTGCCAGCAGCTTTACGGGCAAAGACGGGGCCCTAGGGTTCTTC.